This entry lists 31 T cell receptor beta chains sequenced from one sample in a study of blood T cells in healthy people across ages. A second PCR of 7 to 11 cycles used a sample-barcoded 5' primer and a J-beta primer mix. TCRdb independently ran MiXCR on the 5' RACE reads; one entry per CDR3 protein. The sample has about 900,000 distinct CDR3 sequences, 45% to 50% seen once; the top ten hold 13%. Sequencing was carried out using blood. These receptors came from a young man in good health.

This clonotype was picked up one time. The V call is TRBV7-9, the J call TRBJ1-6; the match to TRBD1 covers 9 bases. The CDR3 is made up of 18 amino acids. The germline V gene encodes CDR1 SEHNR and CDR2 FQNEAQ (reference sequence). Losses at the gene ends were 5 bases for V and 6 bases for J; bases not matched to a gene: 14. The CDR3 sequence is CASSEIPGQGAVNSPLHF. The CDR3 bases are TGTGCCAGCAGCGAAATACCGGGACAGGGCGCAGTTAATTCACCCCTCCACTTT.

This clonotype was seen only a few times. The genes are TRBV3-1 and TRBJ1-5; TRBD1 is a possible D gene (5 bases). Trimming removed 2 bases at V and 2 bases at J, with 7 bases between. This CDR3 is 14 amino acids long. CDR1 and CDR2 from the germline V gene are LGHDT and YNNKEL (reference sequence). The CDR3 reads CASSQQGGNQPQHF. The CDR3 DNA is TGTGCCAGCAGCCAACAGGGAGGCAATCAGCCCCAGCATTTT.

The gene calls are TRBV4-3 and TRBJ1-6; D gene ambiguous. The CDR3 has 14 amino acids. Germline V gives CDR1 LGHNA, CDR2 YSLEER. Trimming left V 0 bases short and J 10 bases short, with 10 bases between. The CDR3 here is CASSQDLQVSPLHF. The DNA of the CDR3 is TGCGCCAGCAGCCAAGATCTTCAGGTCTCACCCCTCCACTTT.

The J gene is TRBJ2-4, the V gene TRBV7-8, with 7 bases lining up with TRBD2. This CDR3 has 17 amino acids. J gave up 13 bases and V 0 bases, and 18 bases lay outside the gene matches. Germline CDR1 is SGHVS and CDR2 is FQNEAQ. CDR3 sequence reads: CASSLARERPVMFEQYF. CDR3 DNA: TGTGCCAGCAGCTTAGCGCGGGAGAGGCCCGTGATGTTTGAGCAGTACTTC. The variable domain in full, with the rest retrieved from reference TRBV7-8 and TRBJ2-4, is GAGVSQSPRYKVAKRGQDVALRCDPISGHVSLFWYQQALGQGPEFLTYFQNEAQLDKSGLPSDRFFAERPEGSVSTLKIQRTQQEDSAVYLCASSLARERPVMFEQYFGAGTRLSVL.

The chain links TRBV12-3 or TRBV12-4 to TRBJ1-1; D is uncertain. The CDR3 spans 15 residues. The ends were cut back, 6 bases at V and 0 bases at J, with 14 bases in the middle. The CDR3 spells CASSPTRILNTEAFF. CDR3 in DNA: TGTGCCAGCAGCCCAACACGGATTCTGAACACTGAAGCTTTCTTT.

The rearrangement joins TRBV6-2 or TRBV6-3 to TRBJ2-7; 9 bases agree with TRBD1. CDR3 length: 15 residues. Germline loops: CDR1 MNHEY, CDR2 SVGEGT. V dropped 6 bases and J dropped 0; count of bases not matched to a gene: 6. The CDR3 spells CASRTTGGSSYEQYF. In nucleotides, the CDR3 is TGTGCCAGCAGAACAACAGGGGGCTCCTCCTACGAGCAGTACTTC.

J is TRBJ2-7 and V is TRBV4-3; D perhaps matches TRBD1 (6 bases). This CDR3 is 15 amino acids long. The V gene's germline CDR1 is LGHNA and CDR2 YSLEER. V gave up 0 bases and J gave up 3 bases, with 12 bases separating them. CDR3 sequence: CASSQDWTAFYEQYF. CDR3 sequence (DNA): TGCGCCAGCAGCCAAGATTGGACAGCTTTCTACGAGCAGTACTTC.

The chain combines TRBV12-3 or TRBV12-4 with TRBJ2-1; D may be TRBD2 (7 bases). This CDR3 is built from 14 residues. V lost 2 bases, J lost 9 bases, and 14 bases lay in between. The CDR3, as DNA: TGTGCCAGCAGTTTATGGCAGGGAGGGGGTGAGCAGTTCTTC. Protein: CASSLWQGGGEQFF.

The V gene is TRBV7-2, the J gene TRBJ2-5, with 10 nucleotides matching TRBD1. Per germline, CDR1 SGHTA and CDR2 FQGNSA. Trimming cost V 2 bases and J 3 bases; bases outside gene matches: 6. The CDR3 is 16 residues long. The CDR3 reads CASSLWDRGGEETQYF. In DNA form, the CDR3 reads TGTGCCAGCAGCTTATGGGACAGGGGCGGGGAAGAGACCCAGTACTTC. Full variable domain (remainder filled in from reference TRBV7-2 and TRBJ2-5): GAGVSQSPSNKVTEKGKDVELRCDPISGHTALYWYRQSLGQGLEFLIYFQGNSAPDKSGLPSDRFSAERTGGSVSTLTIQRTQQEDSAVYLCASSLWDRGGEETQYFGPGTRLLVL.

The J gene is TRBJ2-1, the V gene TRBV20-1; TRBD2 might be the D (7 bases). The CDR3 spans 18 residues. The V gene's germline CDR1 is DFQATT and CDR2 SNEGSKA (reference sequence). Trimming removed 2 bases at V and 0 bases at J, with 20 bases between. CDR3 nucleotides: TGCAGTGCTAGATTTGGGCTCGAGGGGGGGAGCTCCTACAATGAGCAGTTCTTC. This encodes CSARFGLEGGSSYNEQFF.

The chain employs TRBV5-1 and TRBJ2-5; TRBD2 matches at 8 bases. V lost 4 bases, J lost 5 bases, and 16 bases stayed unmatched. The CDR3 runs to 17 residues. The germline V gene encodes CDR1 SGHRS and CDR2 YFSETQ. This CDR3 is CASSRGTSGTSQETQYF. The CDR3 nucleotides are TGCGCCAGCAGCCGGGGCACTAGCGGAACTAGCCAGGAGACCCAGTACTTC.

A few counts support this clonotype. The chain couples TRBV6-1 to TRBJ2-3, with 8 bases fitting TRBD1. This CDR3 has 16 residues. V trimming: 7 bases; J trimming: 4 bases; junction bases outside the gene matches: 13. Germline CDR1 reads MNHNS; CDR2 reads SASEGT. DNA for the CDR3: TGTGCCAGCAACGAACTAGGGCAGGGGGCGGCAGATACGCAGTATTTT. This codes for CASNELGQGAADTQYF.

The CDR3 nucleotides read TGTGCAGGACTAGAGACAGGGGGCGCGGAGACCCAGTACTTC. Its translation is CAGLETGGAETQYF. This chain connects TRBV7-9 to TRBJ2-5; TRBD1 matches at 10 bases. This CDR3 is built from 14 residues. Germline V CDR1 and CDR2: SEHNR, FQNEAQ (reference sequence).

The V and J genes are TRBV6-4 and TRBJ1-4; no firm D call. Germline lookup yields CDR1 MRHNA and CDR2 SNTAGT. This CDR3 contains 15 residues. V lost 0 bases to trimming and J lost 7 bases, with 12 bases between them. The CDR3 loop reads CASSDSTEGSEKLFF. The DNA for the CDR3 is TGTGCCAGCAGTGACTCGACTGAGGGTAGTGAAAAACTGTTTTTT.

On this clonotype: This may arise from a read error, as a much more abundant clone is one base away. The rearrangement links TRBV4-1 to TRBJ2-1; 9 nucleotides line up with TRBD1. This CDR3 has 18 residues. Germline CDR1 MGHRA, CDR2 YSYEKL. The trim removed 4 bases at V and 5 bases at J, leaving 15 bases unmatched. This CDR3 is CASSRTMGGQGRDNEQFF. The CDR3 coding sequence is TGCGCCAGCAGCCGCACTATGGGGGGACAGGGAAGAGACAATGAGCAGTTCTTC.

This clonotype has a single count. The chain has TRBV20-1 and TRBJ1-2, with D possibly being TRBD1 (5 bases). The germline gives CDR1 DFQATT, CDR2 SNEGSKA (reference sequence). Trimming removed 0 bases at V and 0 bases at J, with 14 bases between. The CDR3 spans 16 residues. The DNA for the CDR3 is TGCAGTGCTAGAGAGAAGGGGCTCCCATCTAACTATGGCTACACCTTC. Translation gives CSAREKGLPSNYGYTF.

V usage is TRBV4-1 and J usage is TRBJ2-7; D gene ambiguous. The CDR3 consists of 14 residues. Trimming cost V 0 bases and J 0 bases, with 6 bases left between them. CDR1 is MGHRA, CDR2 YSYEKL, per germline. CDR3 sequence (DNA): TGCGCCAGCAGCCAAGAAACTCACTCCTACGAGCAGTACTTC. Translation gives CASSQETHSYEQYF.

The chain recombines TRBV10-3 with TRBJ1-6; no firm D call. Trimming took 5 bases from V and 10 from J, leaving 15 bases between them. The CDR3 is 14 residues long. Germline lookup yields CDR1 ENHRY and CDR2 SYGVKD. The CDR3 coding sequence is TGTGCCATCAGTACCCAGGCGGCCGACTCACCCCTCCACTTT. This translates into CAISTQAADSPLHF.

The chain joins TRBV6-2 or TRBV6-3 to TRBJ2-1; the D gene is possibly TRBD1 (7 bases). Germline CDR1 is MNHEY and CDR2 is SVGEGT. The CDR3 is 16 amino acids. The ends were cut back, 7 bases at V and 8 bases at J, with 24 bases in the middle. CDR3 nucleotide sequence: TGTGCCAGCATCGATCCCCAGGGGGGTTTTAACGATGAGCAGTTCTTC. It is translated as CASIDPQGGFNDEQFF.

J is TRBJ2-3 and V is TRBV20-1; no reliable D call. The CDR3 totals 15 residues. The ends were cut back, 0 bases at V and 1 base at J, with 11 bases in the middle. CDR1 and CDR2 from the germline V gene are DFQATT and SNEGSKA (reference sequence). This CDR3 reads CSARDAGYGTDTQYF. CDR3 coding DNA: TGCAGTGCTAGAGATGCCGGGTATGGCACAGATACGCAGTATTTT.

The chain carries TRBV20-1 and TRBJ2-3, with D tentatively TRBD1 (6 bases). The CDR3 sequence is 15 residues long. V dropped 3 bases and J dropped 3 bases, with 16 bases sitting between them. CDR1 and CDR2 (germline): DFQATT, SNEGSKA (reference sequence). CDR3 nucleotide sequence: TGCAGTGCTAGTGCCAGGGTGAGGGGGACAGATACGCAGTATTTT. It specifies CSASARVRGTDTQYF.

Only a few counts were recorded for this clonotype. This chain joins TRBV27 and TRBJ2-1; 11 bases match TRBD2. This CDR3 contains 18 residues. V lost 4 bases and J lost 0; bases outside the gene matches: 8. Germline V CDR1 and CDR2: MNHEY, SMNVEV (reference sequence). The CDR3 bases are TGTGCCAGCAGTTCCCCTAGCGGGGGGATAAGCTCCTACAATGAGCAGTTCTTC. Its protein is CASSSPSGGISSYNEQFF.

There are many counts of this clonotype. The rearrangement uses TRBV7-3 and TRBJ2-1; 7 positions agree with TRBD2. Trimming at V came to 0 bases and at J to 4 bases, leaving 6 bases not matched to a gene. Germline assignment: CDR1 SGHTA and CDR2 FQGTGA. This CDR3 is built from 16 residues. The CDR3 spells CASSLTAGETYNEQFF. CDR3 nucleotides: TGTGCCAGCAGCTTAACTGCGGGGGAGACATACAATGAGCAGTTCTTC.

The V and J genes are TRBV7-9 and TRBJ2-5; TRBD1 aligns across 10 bases. V lost 0 bases and J lost 5; bases outside the gene matches: 9. CDR1 and CDR2 (germline): SEHNR, FQNEAQ (reference sequence). The CDR3 consists of 17 residues. As DNA, the CDR3 is TGTGCCAGCAGCTTAGCATTGGCGACAGGGGGCGCGGAGACCCAGTACTTC. As protein: CASSLALATGGAETQYF.

The CDR3 loop reads CASSYGQSQYF. CDR3 nucleotide sequence: TGTGCCAGCAGTTACGGACAGTCGCAGTATTTT. The V gene is TRBV6-5, the J gene TRBJ2-3; D is possibly TRBD1 (6 bases). Germline loops: CDR1 MNHEY, CDR2 SVGAGI. Trimming removed 2 bases from V and 10 bases from J, with 7 bases in between. This CDR3 has 11 residues.

This rearrangement joins TRBV7-9 to TRBJ1-1; D is possibly TRBD1 (6 bases). The CDR3 spans 14 residues. Germline V lookup: CDR1 SEHNR, CDR2 FQNEAQ (reference sequence). Trimming cost V 4 bases and J 11 bases, with 20 bases left between them. CDR3 sequence reads: CASSSATGGAMAFF. CDR3 bases: TGTGCCAGCAGCTCAGCCACCGGGGGGGCAATGGCTTTCTTT.

This chain joins TRBV9 and TRBJ1-4; the D gene is possibly TRBD1 (5 bases). This CDR3 region has 14 residues. Germline CDR1 reads SGDLS; CDR2 reads YYNGEE. V was cut by 2 bases and J by 8 bases, with 13 bases left in between. The CDR3 bases are TGTGCCAGCAGCGTGGACACGATGAACGAAAAACTGTTTTTT. Translation gives CASSVDTMNEKLFF.

This clonotype was seen more than once but under ten times. The rearrangement links TRBV5-4 to TRBJ2-1, with TRBD1 identical over 7 bases. J lost 6 bases, V lost 4 bases, and 10 bases had no gene match. This CDR3 region has 15 residues. CDR1 and CDR2 (germline): SGHNT, YYREEE (reference sequence). The CDR3 region has the DNA TGTGCCAGCAGCGGCCTTGACAGGGCTGGCAATGAGCAGTTCTTC. It codes for CASSGLDRAGNEQFF.

The rearrangement links TRBV6-1 to TRBJ2-3, with D perhaps matching TRBD2 (6 bases). The germline V gene encodes CDR1 MNHNS and CDR2 SASEGT. V was shortened by 4 bases and J by 6 bases, with 11 bases between the two germline ends. The CDR3 covers 13 residues. DNA of the CDR3: TGTGCCAGCAGTGTGCGGGATGTGGATACGCAGTATTTT. It encodes CASSVRDVDTQYF.

This clonotype was recorded only once. This chain uses TRBV11-3 with TRBJ2-3; D unresolved. CDR1 and CDR2 (germline): SGHNT, YENEEA. Trimming took off 5 bases at V and 5 bases at J, with 20 bases between the two ends. The CDR3 length is 16 residues. The CDR3 DNA reads TGTGCCAGCAGCCTCGGACGGATCGGATCGCAAGATACGCAGTATTTT. Translation gives CASSLGRIGSQDTQYF. The entire variable domain, with the rest obtained from reference TRBV11-3 and TRBJ2-3, is as follows: EAGVVQSPRYKIIEKKQPVAFWCNPISGHNTLYWYLQNLGQGPELLIRYENEEAVDDSQLPKDRFSAERLKGVDSTLKIQPAELGDSAVYLCASSLGRIGSQDTQYFGPGTRLTVL.

This rearrangement joins TRBV12-3 or TRBV12-4 to TRBJ2-1; possible D gene TRBD2, 6 bases. V was clipped by 7 bases and J by 5 bases, with 21 bases between them. The CDR3 runs to 16 residues. The CDR3 nucleotides are TGTGCCAGCATCAGGTTCGGGTTAGCGGCGCACAATGAGCAGTTCTTC. Translating gives CASIRFGLAAHNEQFF.